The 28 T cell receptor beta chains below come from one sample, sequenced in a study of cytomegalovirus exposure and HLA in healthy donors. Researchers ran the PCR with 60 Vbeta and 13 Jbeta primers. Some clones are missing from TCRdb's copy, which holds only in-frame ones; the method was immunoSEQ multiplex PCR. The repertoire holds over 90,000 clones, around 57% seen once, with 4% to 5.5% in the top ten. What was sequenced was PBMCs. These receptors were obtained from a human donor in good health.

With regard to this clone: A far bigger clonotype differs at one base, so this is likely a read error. The CDR3 sequence is CASSFPRQGGHSNQLQHF. DNA for the CDR3: TGTGCCAGCAGTTTCCCGCGACAGGGGGGGCATAGCAATCAGCTCCAGCATTTT. V gene TRBV28 combines with J gene TRBJ1-5, with 9 bases fitting TRBD1. CDR3 length equals 18 residues. Germline-derived CDR1 and CDR2 are MDHEN and SYDVKM.

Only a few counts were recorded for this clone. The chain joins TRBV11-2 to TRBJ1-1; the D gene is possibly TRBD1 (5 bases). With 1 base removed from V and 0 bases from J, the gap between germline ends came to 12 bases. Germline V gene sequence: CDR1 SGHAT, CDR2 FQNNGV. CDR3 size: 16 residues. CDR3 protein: CASSLGGGRVNTEAFF. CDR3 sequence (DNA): TGTGCCAGCAGCTTAGGGGGGGGGAGGGTGAACACTGAAGCTTTCTTT.

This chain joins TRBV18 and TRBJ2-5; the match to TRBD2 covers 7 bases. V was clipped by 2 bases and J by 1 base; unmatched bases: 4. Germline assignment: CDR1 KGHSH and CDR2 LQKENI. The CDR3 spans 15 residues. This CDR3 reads CASSPALAFQETQYF. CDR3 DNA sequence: TGTGCCAGCTCACCAGCACTAGCGTTCCAAGAGACCCAGTACTTC.

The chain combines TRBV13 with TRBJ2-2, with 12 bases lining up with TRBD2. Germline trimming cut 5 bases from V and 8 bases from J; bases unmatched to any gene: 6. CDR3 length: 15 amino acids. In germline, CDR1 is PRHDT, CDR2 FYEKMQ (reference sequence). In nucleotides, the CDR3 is TGTGCCAGCAGCGCCAGACTAGCGGGAGAGGGGGAGCTGTTTTTT. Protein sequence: CASSARLAGEGELFF.

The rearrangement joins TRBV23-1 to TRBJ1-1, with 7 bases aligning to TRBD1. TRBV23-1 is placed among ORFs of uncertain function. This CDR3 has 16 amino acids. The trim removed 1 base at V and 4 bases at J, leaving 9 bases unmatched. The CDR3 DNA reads TGCGCCAGCAGTCAATATCCCGGGACAGCGAGCACTGAAGCTTTCTTT. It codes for CASSQYPGTASTEAFF.

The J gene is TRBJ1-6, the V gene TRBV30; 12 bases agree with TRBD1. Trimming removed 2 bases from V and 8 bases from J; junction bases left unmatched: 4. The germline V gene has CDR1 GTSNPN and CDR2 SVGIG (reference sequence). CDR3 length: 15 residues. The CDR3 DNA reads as TGTGCCTGGAGTTTCGGGACAGGGGGCCATTCACCCCTCCACTTT. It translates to CAWSFGTGGHSPLHF.

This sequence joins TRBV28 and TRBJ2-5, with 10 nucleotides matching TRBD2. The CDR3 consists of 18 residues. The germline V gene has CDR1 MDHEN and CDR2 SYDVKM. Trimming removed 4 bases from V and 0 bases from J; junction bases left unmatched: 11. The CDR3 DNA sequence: TGTGCCAGCAGTTCGGGAAGGACTAGCGGAGTGTACCAAGAGACCCAGTACTTC. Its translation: CASSSGRTSGVYQETQYF.

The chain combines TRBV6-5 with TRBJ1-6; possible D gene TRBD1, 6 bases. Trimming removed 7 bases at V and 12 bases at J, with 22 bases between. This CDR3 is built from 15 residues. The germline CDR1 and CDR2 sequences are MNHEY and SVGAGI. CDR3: CASNPTPGGGGPLHF. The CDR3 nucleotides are TGTGCCAGCAACCCCACGCCGGGAGGGGGGGGACCCCTCCACTTT.

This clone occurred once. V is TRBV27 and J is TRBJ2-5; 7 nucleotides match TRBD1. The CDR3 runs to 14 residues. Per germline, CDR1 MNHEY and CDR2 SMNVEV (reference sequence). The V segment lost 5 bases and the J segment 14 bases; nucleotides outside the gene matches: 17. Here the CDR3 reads CASSPTGTVQPSYF. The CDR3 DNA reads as TGTGCCAGCAGTCCGACGGGGACAGTCCAACCTAGCTACTTC.

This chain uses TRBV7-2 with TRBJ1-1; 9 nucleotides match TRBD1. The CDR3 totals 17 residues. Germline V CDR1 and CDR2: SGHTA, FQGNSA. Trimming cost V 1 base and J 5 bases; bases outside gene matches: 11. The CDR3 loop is CASSLVGGTGLKTEAFF. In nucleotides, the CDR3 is TGTGCCAGCAGCTTAGTAGGCGGGACAGGGCTTAAAACTGAAGCTTTCTTT.

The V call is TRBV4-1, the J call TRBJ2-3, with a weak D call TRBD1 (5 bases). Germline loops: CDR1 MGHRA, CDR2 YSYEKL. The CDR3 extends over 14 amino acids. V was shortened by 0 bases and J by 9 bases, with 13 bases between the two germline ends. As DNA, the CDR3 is TGCGCCAGCAGCCAAGAGTCAGTGGGGCGCACGCAGTATTTT. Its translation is CASSQESVGRTQYF.

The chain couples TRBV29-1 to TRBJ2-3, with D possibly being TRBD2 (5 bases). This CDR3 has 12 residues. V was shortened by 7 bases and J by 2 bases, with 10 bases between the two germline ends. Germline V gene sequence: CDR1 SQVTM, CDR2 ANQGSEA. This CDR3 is CSGESDTDTQYF. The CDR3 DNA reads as TGCAGCGGGGAGTCAGACACAGATACGCAGTATTTT.

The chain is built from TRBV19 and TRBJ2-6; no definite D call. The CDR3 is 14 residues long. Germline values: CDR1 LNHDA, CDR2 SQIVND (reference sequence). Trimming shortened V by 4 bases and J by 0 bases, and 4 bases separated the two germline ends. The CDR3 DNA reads TGTGCCAGTAGTACAGTCTCTGGGGCCAACGTCCTGACTTTC. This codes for CASSTVSGANVLTF.

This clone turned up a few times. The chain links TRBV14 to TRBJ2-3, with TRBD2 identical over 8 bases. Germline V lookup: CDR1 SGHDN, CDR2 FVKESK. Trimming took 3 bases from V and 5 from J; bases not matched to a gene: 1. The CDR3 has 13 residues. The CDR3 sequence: CASSHLAGDTQYF. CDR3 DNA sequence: TGTGCCAGCAGCCACCTAGCGGGAGATACGCAGTATTTT. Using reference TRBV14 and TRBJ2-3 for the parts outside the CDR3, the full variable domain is EAGVTQFPSHSVIEKGQTVTLRCDPISGHDNLYWYRRVMGKEIKFLLHFVKESKQDESGMPNNRFLAERTGGTYSTLKVQPAELEDSGVYFCASSHLAGDTQYFGPGTRLTVL.

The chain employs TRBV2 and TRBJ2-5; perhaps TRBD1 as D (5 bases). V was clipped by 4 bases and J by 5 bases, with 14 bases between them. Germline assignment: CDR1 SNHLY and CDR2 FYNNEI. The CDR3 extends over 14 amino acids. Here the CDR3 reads CASSVQGFGETQYF. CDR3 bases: TGTGCCAGCAGTGTGCAGGGTTTTGGGGAGACCCAGTACTTC.

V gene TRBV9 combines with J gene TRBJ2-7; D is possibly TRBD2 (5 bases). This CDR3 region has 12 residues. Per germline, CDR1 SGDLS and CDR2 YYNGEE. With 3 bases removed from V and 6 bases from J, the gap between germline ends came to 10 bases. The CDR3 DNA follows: TGTGCCAGCAGCGGGATAAGCGGCGAGCAGTACTTC. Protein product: CASSGISGEQYF.

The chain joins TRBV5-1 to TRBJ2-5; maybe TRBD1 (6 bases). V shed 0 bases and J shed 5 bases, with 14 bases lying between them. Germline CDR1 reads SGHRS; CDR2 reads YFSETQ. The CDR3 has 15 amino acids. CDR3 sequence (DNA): TGCGCCAGCAGCTTGGCAGGCAGGGGTTGGGAGACCCAGTACTTC. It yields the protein CASSLAGRGWETQYF. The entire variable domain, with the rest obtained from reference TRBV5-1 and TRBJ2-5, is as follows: KAGVTQTPRYLIKTRGQQVTLSCSPISGHRSVSWYQQTPGQGLQFLFEYFSETQRNKGNFPGRFSGRQFSNSRSEMNVSTLELGDSALYLCASSLAGRGWETQYFGPGTRLLVL.

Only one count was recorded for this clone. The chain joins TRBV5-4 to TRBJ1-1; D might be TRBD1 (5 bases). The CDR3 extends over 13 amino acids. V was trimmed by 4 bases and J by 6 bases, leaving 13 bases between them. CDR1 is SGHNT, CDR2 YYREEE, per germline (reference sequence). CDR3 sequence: CASSPSGIAEAFF. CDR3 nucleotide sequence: TGTGCCAGCAGCCCATCAGGGATAGCTGAAGCTTTCTTT. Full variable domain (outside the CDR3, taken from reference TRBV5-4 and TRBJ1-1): ETGVTQSPTHLIKTRGQQVTLRCSSQSGHNTVSWYQQALGQGPQFIFQYYREEENGRGNFPPRFSGLQFPNYSSELNVNALELDDSALYLCASSPSGIAEAFFGQGTRLTVV.

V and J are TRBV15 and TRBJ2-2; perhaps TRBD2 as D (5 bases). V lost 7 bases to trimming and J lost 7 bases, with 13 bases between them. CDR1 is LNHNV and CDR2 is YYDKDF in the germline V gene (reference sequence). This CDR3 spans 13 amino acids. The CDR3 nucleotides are TGTGCCACCAATTCCCCGGGAAGCGGGGAGCTGTTTTTT. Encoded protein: CATNSPGSGELFF.

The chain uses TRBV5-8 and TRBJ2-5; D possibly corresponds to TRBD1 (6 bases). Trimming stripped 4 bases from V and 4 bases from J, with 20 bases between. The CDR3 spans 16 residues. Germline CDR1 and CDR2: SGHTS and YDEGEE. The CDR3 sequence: CASSPTGLGSGETQYF. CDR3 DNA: TGTGCCAGCAGCCCGACAGGTTTGGGATCTGGAGAGACCCAGTACTTC.

The CDR3 sequence: CASSRSGGTEAFF. In nucleotides, the CDR3 is TGTGCCAGCAGTCGGTCAGGGGGGACTGAAGCTTTCTTT. The chain recombines TRBV27 with TRBJ1-1; 7 nucleotides align to TRBD1. Unmatched junction bases numbered 5, after V lost 5 bases and J lost 5 bases. The CDR3 runs 13 residues. Germline-derived CDR1 and CDR2 are MNHEY and SMNVEV (reference sequence).

In DNA, the CDR3 is TGCGCCAGCAGCTTGAATAGTGGGGGACTAGCGGTGACCAATTACAATGAGCAGTTCTTC. Residues: CASSLNSGGLAVTNYNEQFF. The chain uses TRBV5-1 and TRBJ2-1; 11 bases align to TRBD2. V lost 1 base to trimming and J lost 4 bases; unmatched junction nucleotides: 16. Germline-derived CDR1 and CDR2 are SGHRS and YFSETQ. CDR3 size: 20 residues.

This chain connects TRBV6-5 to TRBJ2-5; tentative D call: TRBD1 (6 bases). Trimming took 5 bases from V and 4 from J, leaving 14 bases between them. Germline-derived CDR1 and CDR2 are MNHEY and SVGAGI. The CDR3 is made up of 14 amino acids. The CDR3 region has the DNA TGTGCCAGCAGTCGCTGGGACATATCAGAGACCCAGTACTTC. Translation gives CASSRWDISETQYF.

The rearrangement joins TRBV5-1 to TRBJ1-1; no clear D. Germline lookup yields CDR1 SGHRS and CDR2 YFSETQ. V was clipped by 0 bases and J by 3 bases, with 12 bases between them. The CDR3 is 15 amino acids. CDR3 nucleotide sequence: TGCGCCAGCAGCTTGGGAGGCCGAGTAGACACTGAAGCTTTCTTT. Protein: CASSLGGRVDTEAFF.

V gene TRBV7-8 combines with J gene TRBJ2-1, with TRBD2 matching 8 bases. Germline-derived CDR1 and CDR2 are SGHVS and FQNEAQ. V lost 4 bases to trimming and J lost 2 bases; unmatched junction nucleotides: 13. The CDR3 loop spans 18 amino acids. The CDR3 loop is CASSSTELTSGAYNEQFF. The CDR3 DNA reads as TGTGCCAGCAGCTCCACTGAGCTAACTAGCGGAGCCTACAATGAGCAGTTCTTC.

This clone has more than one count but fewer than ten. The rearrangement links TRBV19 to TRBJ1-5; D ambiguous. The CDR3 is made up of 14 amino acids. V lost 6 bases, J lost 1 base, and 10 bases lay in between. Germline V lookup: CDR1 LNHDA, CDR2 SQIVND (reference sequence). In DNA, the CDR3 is TGTGCCAGTAGGGAGGGTATGAGCAATCAGCCCCAGCATTTT. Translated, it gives CASREGMSNQPQHF.

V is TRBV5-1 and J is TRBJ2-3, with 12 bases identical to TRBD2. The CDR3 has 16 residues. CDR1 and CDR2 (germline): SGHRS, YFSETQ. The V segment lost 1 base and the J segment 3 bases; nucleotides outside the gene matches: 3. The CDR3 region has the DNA TGCGCCAGCAGCTTGAGACTAGCGGGAGAAACAGATACGCAGTATTTT. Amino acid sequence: CASSLRLAGETDTQYF. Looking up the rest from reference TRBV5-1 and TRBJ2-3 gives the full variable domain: KAGVTQTPRYLIKTRGQQVTLSCSPISGHRSVSWYQQTPGQGLQFLFEYFSETQRNKGNFPGRFSGRQFSNSRSEMNVSTLELGDSALYLCASSLRLAGETDTQYFGPGTRLTVL.

The CDR3 DNA follows: TGTGCCAGCAGCGACTTACAGGAATCACCCTTCGCCGAAGCTTTCTTT. Protein product: CASSDLQESPFAEAFF. The chain has TRBV9 and TRBJ1-1, with a weak D call TRBD1 (5 bases). Germline V gives CDR1 SGDLS, CDR2 YYNGEE. The CDR3 contains 16 residues. Trimming pared 3 bases from V and 8 bases from J, leaving 23 bases between.